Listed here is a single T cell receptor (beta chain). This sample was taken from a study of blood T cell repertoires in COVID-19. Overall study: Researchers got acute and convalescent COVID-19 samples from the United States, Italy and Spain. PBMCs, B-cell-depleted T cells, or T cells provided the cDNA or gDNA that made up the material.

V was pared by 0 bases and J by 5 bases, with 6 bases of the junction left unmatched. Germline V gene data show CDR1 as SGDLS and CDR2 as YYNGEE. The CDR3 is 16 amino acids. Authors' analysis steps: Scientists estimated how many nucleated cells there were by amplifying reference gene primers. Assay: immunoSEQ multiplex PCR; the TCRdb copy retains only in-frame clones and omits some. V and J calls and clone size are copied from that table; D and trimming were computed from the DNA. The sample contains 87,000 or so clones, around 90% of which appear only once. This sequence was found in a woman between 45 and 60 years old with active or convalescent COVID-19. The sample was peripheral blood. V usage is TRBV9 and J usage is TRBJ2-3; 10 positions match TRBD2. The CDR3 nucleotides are TGTGCCAGCAGCGTAGCAAGCGGGGGGGCAGGAGATACGCAGTATTTT. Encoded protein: CASSVASGGAGDTQYF.